The clone carrying this TCR beta chain was counted once. The target antigen is unknown. These data belong to a study of cytomegalovirus exposure and HLA in healthy donors. Study results and caveats: The study flagged some 180 TCR beta chains as cytomegalovirus-associated.

The PCR had 60 Vbeta and 13 Jbeta primers. In the source study's methods: A follow-up analysis tallied tens of millions of unique TCR beta chains, roughly 11 million shared. The method was immunoSEQ multiplex PCR; TCRdb's version includes in-frame clones alone and lacks a portion of them. The DNA was the basis for D and trimming; V, J and clone size are from that table. The repertoire has about 200,000 clones, roughly four fifths of them found once; the top ten carry about 1.7%. The receptor comes from a young man in good health and CMV-seronegative. The sequencing input was PBMCs.

The CDR3 region has the DNA TGTGCCAGCAGTTTAGTTGAGGTCCTGAACACCGGGGAGCTGTTTTTT. It codes for CASSLVEVLNTGELFF. The chain employs TRBV28 and TRBJ2-2; D unresolved. The germline V gene encodes CDR1 MDHEN and CDR2 SYDVKM. This CDR3 has 16 residues. With 2 bases removed from V and 1 base from J, the gap between germline ends came to 11 bases.